Below are 20 T cell receptor beta chains sequenced from a single sample in a study of cytomegalovirus exposure and HLA in healthy donors. With 60 Vbeta and 13 Jbeta primers, the PCR was carried out. Assay used: immunoSEQ multiplex PCR; TCRdb lists only in-frame clones, some missing. The sample carries about 120,000 clones, around 80% recorded once. Sequencing used PBMCs. These receptors were taken from a female donor in good health and CMV-seronegative.

The chain employs TRBV9 and TRBJ2-5; D possibly corresponds to TRBD2 (5 bases). Per germline, CDR1 SGDLS and CDR2 YYNGEE. With 0 bases removed from V and 6 bases from J, the gap between germline ends came to 6 bases. The CDR3 loop spans 12 amino acids. The CDR3 loop reads CASSVGGKTQYF. CDR3 nucleotide sequence: TGTGCCAGCAGCGTAGGAGGGAAGACCCAGTACTTC.

The rearrangement joins TRBV29-1 to TRBJ2-1; perhaps TRBD2 as D (5 bases). The CDR3 is made up of 18 amino acids. The germline gives CDR1 SQVTM, CDR2 ANQGSEA. Trimming shortened V by 1 base and J by 0 bases, and 19 bases separated the two germline ends. The CDR3, as DNA: TGCAGCGTTGAAGGGTTGGCGGGCCGGTACAGCTCCTACAATGAGCAGTTCTTC. This translates into CSVEGLAGRYSSYNEQFF.

This clone was observed once. The V gene is TRBV6-1, the J gene TRBJ2-5, with a tentative D call TRBD1 (6 bases). The V end was cut by 8 bases, the J end by 2 bases, with 12 bases between. CDR1 MNHNS and CDR2 SASEGT come from the germline V gene. The CDR3 is 13 residues long. In nucleotides, the CDR3 is TGTGCCAGCGCCTTTAGGGGGCAAGAGACCCAGTACTTC. Its protein product is CASAFRGQETQYF.

The chain recombines TRBV7-9 with TRBJ2-2; TRBD1 matches at 7 bases. Looked up from germline, CDR1 is SEHNR and CDR2 is FQNEAQ (reference sequence). The CDR3 covers 15 residues. The junction had 0 bases not matched to a gene; V was cut back by 1 base and J by 1 base. CDR3 sequence: CASSLGQGNTGELFF. CDR3 sequence (DNA): TGTGCCAGCAGCTTAGGACAGGGGAACACCGGGGAGCTGTTTTTT.

The chain recombines TRBV6-1 with TRBJ1-6; 8 positions agree with TRBD1. V was pared by 9 bases and J by 10 bases, with 8 bases of the junction left unmatched. The CDR3 runs to 13 residues. In germline, CDR1 is MNHNS, CDR2 SASEGT. DNA for the CDR3: TGTGCCAGTGAAGACAGGGGCCTCTCACCCCTCCACTTT. Its protein is CASEDRGLSPLHF.

This rearrangement joins TRBV29-1 to TRBJ1-5; 7 bases match TRBD1. V shed 5 bases, J shed 5 bases, and the junction held 6 bases outside the gene matches. Germline V lookup: CDR1 SQVTM, CDR2 ANQGSEA. The CDR3 is 13 residues long. DNA of the CDR3: TGCAGCGTTTCGACAGGGTCACATCAGCCCCAGCATTTT. Protein sequence: CSVSTGSHQPQHF.

With regard to this clone: One junction end does not reproduce the germline sequence, and a read error may be involved. This rearrangement joins TRBV7-9 to TRBJ2-7; D may be TRBD2 (5 bases). The V gene's germline CDR1 is SEHNR and CDR2 FQNEAQ (reference sequence). The CDR3 runs to 13 residues. CDR3 in DNA: TGTTCCAGCAGCTTAACGGGGTCCTACGAGCAGTACTTC. Protein product: CSSSLTGSYEQYF.

The chain is built from TRBV5-6 and TRBJ2-1, with 8 bases matching TRBD2. The ends lost 4 bases at V and 5 bases at J; junction bases unmatched: 8. The CDR3 is 15 residues long. Germline V gives CDR1 SGHDT, CDR2 YYEEEE. CDR3 bases: TGTGCCAGCAGCGAAGCGGGGGCTGCCCACAATGAGCAGTTCTTC. Translating it yields CASSEAGAAHNEQFF.

This chain connects TRBV5-1 to TRBJ2-2; TRBD1 matches at 10 bases. Germline V lookup: CDR1 SGHRS, CDR2 YFSETQ. The CDR3 consists of 15 residues. Trimming cost V 4 bases and J 5 bases; bases outside gene matches: 5. The CDR3: CASSQGTGVTGELFF. The CDR3 DNA sequence: TGCGCCAGCAGCCAAGGGACAGGGGTAACCGGGGAGCTGTTTTTT.

The DNA of the CDR3 is TGTGCCAGCAGCCCCCGACAGTCCTTAATGAACACTGAAGCTTTCTTT. Amino acids: CASSPRQSLMNTEAFF. The chain carries TRBV11-2 and TRBJ1-1; maybe TRBD1 (5 bases). CDR3 length: 16 residues. CDR1 is SGHAT, CDR2 FQNNGV, per germline. Trimming shortened V by 5 bases and J by 0 bases, and 16 bases separated the two germline ends.

The rearrangement uses TRBV4-1 and TRBJ1-2; D might be TRBD1 (5 bases). The length of the CDR3 is 13 residues. V lost 1 base, J lost 6 bases, and 9 bases lay in between. Germline V lookup: CDR1 MGHRA, CDR2 YSYEKL. CDR3 sequence reads: CASSQGQGDGYTF. The DNA for the CDR3 is TGCGCCAGCAGCCAAGGCCAAGGGGATGGCTACACCTTC.

The chain has TRBV19 and TRBJ2-2, with 8 positions matching TRBD2. V trimming: 3 bases; J trimming: 3 bases; junction bases outside the gene matches: 12. The CDR3 sequence is 18 residues long. Germline V CDR1 and CDR2: LNHDA, SQIVND (reference sequence). DNA for the CDR3: TGTGCCAGTAGTATCTCCCCCGCAGCGGGGGCCTACACCGGGGAGCTGTTTTTT. The encoded protein is CASSISPAAGAYTGELFF.

The sample holds one count of this clone. The gene calls are TRBV9 and TRBJ2-7, with 11 nucleotides matching TRBD1. This CDR3 is 15 amino acids long. The J segment lost 3 bases and the V segment lost 2 bases, leaving 4 bases of the junction unmatched. The germline V gene has CDR1 SGDLS and CDR2 YYNGEE. CDR3 nucleotides: TGTGCCAGCAGCGTCGGACAGGGGGCAATCTACGAGCAGTACTTC. This encodes CASSVGQGAIYEQYF. The full variable domain, its missing parts supplied by reference TRBV9 and TRBJ2-7, is DSGVTQTPKHLITATGQRVTLRCSPRSGDLSVYWYQQSLDQGLQFLIQYYNGEERAKGNILERFSAQQFPDLHSELNLSSLELGDSALYFCASSVGQGAIYEQYFGPGTRLTVT.

The V and J genes are TRBV7-8 and TRBJ2-7, with 9 bases identical to TRBD2. After removal of 1 base from V and 9 bases from J, the junction contained 13 bases not matched to a gene. Germline values: CDR1 SGHVS, CDR2 FQNEAQ. The CDR3 loop spans 16 amino acids. CDR3 loop: CASSLGSGGQTTRQYF. CDR3 nucleotides: TGTGCCAGCAGCTTAGGTAGCGGGGGCCAGACTACGAGGCAGTACTTC.

This chain connects TRBV15 to TRBJ1-3, with 7 bases aligning to TRBD1. Germline CDR1 is LNHNV and CDR2 is YYDKDF (reference sequence). The CDR3 sequence is 21 residues long. V lost 0 bases, J lost 0 bases, and 17 bases stayed unmatched. The CDR3: CATSRDPAGQELRTSGNTIYF. Written as DNA, the CDR3 is TGTGCCACCAGCAGAGACCCCGCTGGACAGGAACTAAGAACCTCTGGAAACACCATATATTTT.

V is TRBV7-8 and J is TRBJ2-5, with TRBD2 as a possible D gene (7 bases). Looked up from germline, CDR1 is SGHVS and CDR2 is FQNEAQ. The CDR3 length is 15 residues. V lost 5 bases, J lost 5 bases, and 18 bases lay in between. The CDR3 region is CASSGGVGAGETQYF. The DNA for the CDR3 is TGTGCCAGCAGCGGGGGGGTGGGGGCCGGGGAGACCCAGTACTTC.

The rearrangement links TRBV5-1 to TRBJ1-2; TRBD1 matches at 7 bases. There are 13 residues in the CDR3. V shed 4 bases, J shed 3 bases, and the junction held 3 bases outside the gene matches. Looked up from germline, CDR1 is SGHRS and CDR2 is YFSETQ. The CDR3 region has the DNA TGCGCCAGCAGCCTAGACAGGGACTATGGCTACACCTTC. This codes for CASSLDRDYGYTF.

This chain connects TRBV7-2 to TRBJ2-3; TRBD1 is a possible D gene (7 bases). This CDR3 spans 14 amino acids. In germline, CDR1 is SGHTA, CDR2 FQGNSA. V was trimmed by 1 base and J by 11 bases, leaving 16 bases between them. CDR3 region: CASSLEGAGRKQYF. CDR3 DNA sequence: TGTGCCAGCAGCTTAGAGGGGGCGGGGCGTAAGCAGTATTTT.

The chain employs TRBV14 and TRBJ1-2, with no clear D. V was clipped by 0 bases and J by 6 bases, with 14 bases between them. The CDR3 runs 15 residues. Germline loops: CDR1 SGHDN, CDR2 FVKESK. The CDR3, as DNA: TGTGCCAGCAGCCAAGATGCATGGCCTGGAGATGGCTACACCTTC. It is translated as CASSQDAWPGDGYTF.

The chain uses TRBV5-4 and TRBJ1-1; 7 bases match TRBD1. Germline trimming cut 2 bases from V and 5 bases from J; bases unmatched to any gene: 9. This CDR3 spans 15 amino acids. Germline CDR1 reads SGHNT; CDR2 reads YYREEE (reference sequence). This CDR3 is CASSLTGTETTEAFF. CDR3 DNA: TGTGCCAGCAGCTTAACCGGGACAGAAACTACTGAAGCTTTCTTT.